This T cell receptor (beta chain) was recorded in a study of Ad26.COV2.S vaccination and SARS-CoV-2 variants. About the research overall: Ad26.COV2.S given intramuscularly, once or twice 56 days apart. Study-level findings and limits: Following vaccination, spike-specific CD8+ and CD4+ T cell responses reportedly exhibited substantial breadth.

Trimming took 0 bases from V and 6 from J, leaving 16 bases between them. Germline lookup yields CDR1 SGHDT and CDR2 YYEEEE. The CDR3 spans 16 residues. Treatment reported: around 19 received Ad26.COV2.S at low or high dose, single or two shots; 5 received placebo; per-sample allocation not given. Samples were taken on day 63 after the first vaccine or placebo injection. Cohort 1b enrolled adults aged 18-55 years in Boston. Wuhan-strain spike was delivered by a replication-incompetent Ad26 vector. As to this clone: The antigen remains undetermined.

TCRdb keeps only in-frame clones here, not all; method: immunoSEQ multiplex PCR. The table has fewer than 400,000 clones, 70% to 90% seen once. The starting material was peripheral blood, obtained in a trial of Ad26.COV2.S vaccine versus placebo. This chain links TRBV5-6 with TRBJ1-5; weak D call: TRBD1 (6 bases). This clonotype was sampled from a person between 18 and 65 years old who received the Ad26.COV2.S COVID-19 vaccine or a placebo. The CDR3 region has the DNA TGTGCCAGCAGCTTGGGAGGCAGGGGAGCAGGTCAGCCCCAGCATTTT. Translation: CASSLGGRGAGQPQHF. The entire variable domain, with the rest obtained from reference TRBV5-6 and TRBJ1-5, is as follows: DAGVTQSPTHLIKTRGQQVTLRCSPKSGHDTVSWYQQALGQGPQFIFQYYEEEERQRGNFPDRFSGHQFPNYSSELNVNALLLGDSALYLCASSLGGRGAGQPQHFGDGTRLSIL.